This T cell receptor beta chain was captured in a study of breast tumors, draining lymph nodes, adjacent tissues. MiXCR was run by TCRdb on the multiplex PCR reads, yielding one entry per CDR3 protein. Among about 180,000 distinct CDR3 sequences listed, around a third were seen once. Per germline, CDR1 KGHDR and CDR2 SFDVKD. Trimming pared 3 bases from V and 8 bases from J, leaving 12 bases between. The CDR3 loop spans 14 amino acids. Axillary draining lymph nodes of breast cancer patients supplied the node samples. The chain combines TRBV24-1 with TRBJ1-4; D ambiguous. The TCR comes from a female donor with breast cancer. Some clones in this sample may be carry-over from other donors' samples. What was sequenced was axillary lymph node tissue. CDR3 residues: CATSDRSEREKLFF. The CDR3 nucleotides read TGTGCCACCAGTGATCGGAGTGAGAGGGAAAAACTGTTTTTT.